The 27 T cell receptor beta chains given below trace back to one sample, sequenced in a study of OX40 agonist ivuxolimab in advanced cancers. Repertoires were generated with immunoSEQ multiplex PCR, while TCRdb's copy carries only in-frame clones and drops some. The repertoire holds 40,000 to 60,000 clones, with roughly 77% as singletons. The specimen was CD4+ or CD8+ T cells sorted from blood, collected in a trial of the OX40 agonist ivuxolimab. The receptors stem from an adult with an advanced solid tumor such as melanoma, head and neck, liver or kidney cancer.

The chain combines TRBV6-1 with TRBJ2-2, with TRBD2 matching over 11 bases. The J segment lost 7 bases and the V segment lost 2 bases, leaving 9 bases of the junction unmatched. The CDR3 has 17 amino acids. CDR1 MNHNS and CDR2 SASEGT come from the germline V gene. The CDR3 coding sequence is TGTGCCAGCAGTGAACTACTAGCGGGAGCGTTTGGCGGGGAGCTGTTTTTT. Its translation: CASSELLAGAFGGELFF.

Turning to this clone: Within the sample, other DNA sequences also encode this same CDR3. The chain recombines TRBV28 with TRBJ1-2; weak D call: TRBD1 (5 bases). The CDR3 length is 13 residues. V was clipped by 5 bases and J by 5 bases, with 12 bases between them. Germline V gives CDR1 MDHEN, CDR2 SYDVKM. CDR3 sequence: CASSLQGGYGYTF. The DNA of the CDR3 is TGTGCCAGCAGTCTCCAGGGCGGGTATGGCTACACCTTC.

V and J are TRBV5-1 and TRBJ2-3; D possibly corresponds to TRBD1 (5 bases). The CDR3 contains 14 residues. The germline gives CDR1 SGHRS, CDR2 YFSETQ. V lost 1 base and J lost 3, with 9 bases in between. CDR3 bases: TGCGCCAGCAGCTTGATGGGGCTAACAGATACGCAGTATTTT. Translated, it gives CASSLMGLTDTQYF. Full variable domain (rest looked up from reference TRBV5-1 and TRBJ2-3): KAGVTQTPRYLIKTRGQQVTLSCSPISGHRSVSWYQQTPGQGLQFLFEYFSETQRNKGNFPGRFSGRQFSNSRSEMNVSTLELGDSALYLCASSLMGLTDTQYFGPGTRLTVL.

The sample holds one count of this clone. The chain uses TRBV19 and TRBJ2-1, with 13 nucleotides matching TRBD2. The CDR3 consists of 15 residues. Losses at the gene ends were 3 bases for V and 7 bases for J; bases not matched to a gene: 3. The V gene's germline CDR1 is LNHDA and CDR2 SQIVND (reference sequence). The CDR3 here is CASSMTSGRLNEQFF. The CDR3 DNA sequence: TGTGCCAGTAGTATGACTAGCGGGAGGTTGAATGAGCAGTTCTTC.

The chain joins TRBV7-2 to TRBJ2-5, with D uncertain. This CDR3 is built from 11 residues. Trimming pared 6 bases from V and 5 bases from J, leaving 7 bases between. Germline V gives CDR1 SGHTA, CDR2 FQGNSA. The CDR3 is CASRFQETQYF. CDR3 nucleotide sequence: TGTGCCAGCAGGTTTCAGGAGACCCAGTACTTC.

The genes are TRBV29-1 and TRBJ2-7; possibly TRBD1 for D (5 bases). Trimming removed 5 bases at V and 1 base at J, with 9 bases between. The germline V gene has CDR1 SQVTM and CDR2 ANQGSEA. The CDR3 sequence is 12 residues long. The CDR3 nucleotides are TGCAGCGTTATGACAGTTTCCTACGAGCAGTACTTC. Translated, it gives CSVMTVSYEQYF.

The V and J genes are TRBV2 and TRBJ2-1; 7 nucleotides line up with TRBD2. The CDR3 spans 14 residues. Germline loops: CDR1 SNHLY, CDR2 FYNNEI. Trimming removed 4 bases from V and 8 bases from J; junction bases left unmatched: 8. The CDR3 region is CASSGGGGPDEQFF. The CDR3 nucleotides read TGTGCCAGCAGTGGGGGGGGAGGGCCTGATGAGCAGTTCTTC.

This clone has just one count. The chain has TRBV13 and TRBJ2-2; possibly TRBD2 for D (6 bases). The CDR3 sequence is 14 residues long. The ends were cut back, 5 bases at V and 7 bases at J, with 14 bases in the middle. Germline V gene data show CDR1 as PRHDT and CDR2 as FYEKMQ (reference sequence). The CDR3 DNA follows: TGTGCCAGCAGCGTCGGGGGTGAGATCGGGGAGCTGTTTTTT. Protein sequence: CASSVGGEIGELFF. Based on the CDR3 plus reference TRBV13 and TRBJ2-2, the full variable domain is AAGVIQSPRHLIKEKRETATLKCYPIPRHDTVYWYQQGPGQDPQFLISFYEKMQSDKGSIPDRFSAQQFSDYHSELNMSSLELGDSALYFCASSVGGEIGELFFGEGSRLTVL.

V usage is TRBV7-7 and J usage is TRBJ2-5; no definite D call. Germline CDR1 and CDR2: SSHAT and FNYEAQ (reference sequence). CDR3 length: 13 amino acids. V was cut by 5 bases and J by 1 base, with 8 bases left in between. The DNA of the CDR3 is TGTGCCAGCAGCCCTCAGGTCCAAGAGACCCAGTACTTC. As protein: CASSPQVQETQYF. The variable domain in full, with the rest retrieved from reference TRBV7-7 and TRBJ2-5, is GAGVSQSPRYKVTKRGQDVTLRCDPISSHATLYWYQQALGQGPEFLTYFNYEAQPDKSGLPSDRFSAERPEGSISTLTIQRTEQRDSAMYRCASSPQVQETQYFGPGTRLLVL.

The chain links TRBV27 to TRBJ2-7; tentatively, D is TRBD2 (7 bases). Trimming took off 7 bases at V and 4 bases at J, with 14 bases between the two ends. This CDR3 contains 13 residues. CDR1 is MNHEY, CDR2 SMNVEV, per germline (reference sequence). The CDR3 here is CASMGGASYEQYF. The CDR3 DNA is TGTGCCAGCATGGGGGGGGCCTCATACGAGCAGTACTTC.

The chain employs TRBV5-4 and TRBJ2-1; 10 nucleotides align to TRBD2. Trimming at V came to 2 bases and at J to 9 bases, leaving 8 bases not matched to a gene. Germline CDR1 SGHNT, CDR2 YYREEE (reference sequence). The CDR3 runs to 15 residues. CDR3 loop: CASSFEAGGPSEQFF. As DNA, the CDR3 is TGTGCCAGCAGCTTCGAAGCGGGAGGGCCCAGTGAGCAGTTCTTC. The entire variable domain, with the rest obtained from reference TRBV5-4 and TRBJ2-1, is as follows: ETGVTQSPTHLIKTRGQQVTLRCSSQSGHNTVSWYQQALGQGPQFIFQYYREEENGRGNFPPRFSGLQFPNYSSELNVNALELDDSALYLCASSFEAGGPSEQFFGPGTRLTVL.

The chain couples TRBV18 to TRBJ2-3; tentative D call: TRBD1 (6 bases). V was cut by 3 bases and J by 0 bases, with 7 bases left in between. The CDR3 is 14 residues long. The germline V gene has CDR1 KGHSH and CDR2 LQKENI. CDR3 loop: CASSPRGSTDTQYF. CDR3 nucleotides: TGTGCCAGCTCACCGAGGGGGAGCACAGATACGCAGTATTTT.

The rearrangement uses TRBV18 and TRBJ2-5; the match to TRBD1 covers 9 bases. The length of the CDR3 is 15 residues. V shed 6 bases and J 4 bases; nucleotides not matched to a gene: 9. Germline assignment: CDR1 KGHSH and CDR2 LQKENI. This chain's CDR3 is CASSPNRGQGETQYF. Written as DNA, the CDR3 is TGTGCCAGCTCCCCGAACAGGGGGCAAGGAGAGACCCAGTACTTC.

Only a few counts were recorded for this clone. The J gene is TRBJ2-7, the V gene TRBV28; 11 nucleotides line up with TRBD1. V lost 3 bases to trimming and J lost 3 bases; unmatched junction nucleotides: 4. Germline-derived CDR1 and CDR2 are MDHEN and SYDVKM. The CDR3 covers 15 residues. The CDR3 DNA reads TGTGCCAGCAGTTTCACCGGGACAGGGGGCTACGAGCAGTACTTC. Translation: CASSFTGTGGYEQYF.

This rearrangement joins TRBV5-1 to TRBJ2-2; 15 bases fit TRBD2. With 6 bases clipped from V and 3 bases from J, the junction kept 9 bases outside the gene matches. This CDR3 is built from 18 residues. Germline V lookup: CDR1 SGHRS, CDR2 YFSETQ. This CDR3 reads CASTSGTSGRWDTGELFF. The CDR3 DNA follows: TGCGCCAGCACCTCCGGGACTAGCGGGAGGTGGGACACCGGGGAGCTGTTTTTT.

This clone is classed as medium-sized (0.01 to 0.1%). The rearrangement joins TRBV11-2 to TRBJ2-7; D may correspond to TRBD1 or TRBD2 (5 bases each). The V gene's germline CDR1 is SGHAT and CDR2 FQNNGV. This CDR3 comprises 14 residues. V was cut by 5 bases and J by 2 bases, with 13 bases left in between. The CDR3 DNA is TGTGCCAGCAGCGCCCGGGACGGGACCTACGAGCAGTACTTC. Residues: CASSARDGTYEQYF. Filled out from reference TRBV11-2 and TRBJ2-7, the complete variable domain reads EAGVAQSPRYKIIEKRQSVAFWCNPISGHATLYWYQQILGQGPKLLIQFQNNGVVDDSQLPKDRFSAERLKGVDSTLKIQPAKLEDSAVYLCASSARDGTYEQYFGPGTRLTVT.

The chain couples TRBV12-5 to TRBJ2-1, with 13 bases identical to TRBD2. The CDR3 runs to 22 residues. V gave up 2 bases and J gave up 2 bases; unmatched junction bases: 18. From germline, CDR1 is LGHNT and CDR2 FRNRAP. The DNA of the CDR3 is TGTGCTAGTGGTTTGCCCCACCGTGGACTAGCGGGAGACCAGAGAACCTACAATGAGCAGTTCTTC. This encodes CASGLPHRGLAGDQRTYNEQFF.

V is TRBV6-4 and J is TRBJ1-1, with D unresolved. The CDR3 covers 14 residues. Per the germline V gene, CDR1 is MRHNA and CDR2 is SNTAGT. V lost 0 bases to trimming and J lost 0 bases, with 5 bases between them. The DNA for the CDR3 is TGTGCCAGCAGTGACTCCGGTTTGAACACTGAAGCTTTCTTT. Protein product: CASSDSGLNTEAFF.

This clone was found once. V and J are TRBV29-1 and TRBJ2-1, with D possibly TRBD1 on 6 matching bases. Trimming pared 1 base from V and 3 bases from J, leaving 10 bases between. CDR1 is SQVTM and CDR2 is ANQGSEA in the germline V gene. There are 14 residues in the CDR3. CDR3 protein: CSVEAGQSYNEQFF. CDR3 sequence (DNA): TGCAGCGTTGAAGCCGGACAGAGCTACAATGAGCAGTTCTTC.

The chain links TRBV18 to TRBJ2-7; 12 positions match TRBD2. J was trimmed by 2 bases and V by 4 bases; bases with no gene match: 12. The CDR3 is 18 residues long. The germline CDR1 and CDR2 sequences are KGHSH and LQKENI. In DNA form, the CDR3 reads TGTGCCAGCTCACGAGACAAGGGACTAGCGGGTTTGACCTACGAGCAGTACTTC. Translated: CASSRDKGLAGLTYEQYF.

Only one count was recorded for this clone. This rearrangement joins TRBV19 to TRBJ1-5, with 8 bases lining up with TRBD1. The CDR3 loop spans 15 amino acids. Germline V gene sequence: CDR1 LNHDA, CDR2 SQIVND (reference sequence). Unmatched junction bases numbered 5, after V lost 6 bases and J lost 1 base. The CDR3 coding sequence is TGTGCCAGTAGAAGGGACAGGACCAGCAATCAGCCCCAGCATTTT. Its translation is CASRRDRTSNQPQHF.

V usage is TRBV9 and J usage is TRBJ1-2; the D gene is possibly TRBD1 (6 bases). Trimming left V 4 bases short and J 6 bases short, with 22 bases between. This CDR3 is 16 amino acids long. CDR1 and CDR2 (germline): SGDLS, YYNGEE. The DNA of the CDR3 is TGTGCCAGCAGCCCACGGGCTGCCTTTAGGGACAATGGCTACACCTTC. This translates into CASSPRAAFRDNGYTF.

The chain employs TRBV7-2 and TRBJ2-2; 9 bases map to TRBD1. The CDR3 is 15 residues long. Trimming removed 5 bases from V and 5 bases from J; junction bases left unmatched: 6. The V gene's germline CDR1 is SGHTA and CDR2 FQGNSA. The CDR3 region is CASSQAGQGTGELFF. CDR3 bases: TGTGCCAGCAGCCAGGCAGGACAGGGGACCGGGGAGCTGTTTTTT.

In its sample, this clone was seen once. The germline gene is not matched at one end of the junction; a read error may be the cause. The sample carries other DNA sequences with the same CDR3. This chain's CDR3 is CASRRQSSYEQYF. CDR3 DNA: TGCGCCAGTCGAAGACAGAGCTCCTACGAGCAGTACTTC. This chain connects TRBV19 to TRBJ2-7, with a possible D match to TRBD1 (5 bases). Germline V gives CDR1 LNHDA, CDR2 SQIVND (reference sequence). The CDR3 loop spans 13 amino acids.

DNA for the CDR3: TGTGCCAGCTCACCAAACCTAGGACAGCTTTATGGCTACACCTTC. Its translation: CASSPNLGQLYGYTF. This sequence joins TRBV18 and TRBJ1-2; weak D call: TRBD1 (6 bases). This CDR3 is built from 15 residues. The V end lost 2 bases, the J end lost 5 bases, and 15 bases lay between the germline ends. Per germline, CDR1 KGHSH and CDR2 LQKENI.

In this sample, this clone turned up a few times. The chain employs TRBV12-5 and TRBJ2-1; TRBD2 matches at 8 bases. The germline V gene has CDR1 LGHNT and CDR2 FRNRAP. The trim removed 4 bases at V and 2 bases at J, leaving 7 bases unmatched. This CDR3 region has 16 residues. This chain's CDR3 is CASGWGLEYPYNEQFF. The CDR3, as DNA: TGTGCTAGTGGTTGGGGACTAGAATATCCCTACAATGAGCAGTTCTTC. The whole variable domain, remainder taken from reference TRBV12-5 and TRBJ2-1, is DARVTQTPRHKVTEMGQEVTMRCQPILGHNTVFWYRQTMMQGLELLAYFRNRAPLDDSGMPKDRFSAEMPDATLATLKIQPSEPRDSAVYFCASGWGLEYPYNEQFFGPGTRLTVL.

The chain couples TRBV7-6 to TRBJ2-6; 8 bases are a match to TRBD1. The CDR3 length is 20 residues. J gave up 0 bases and V 2 bases, and 12 bases lay outside the gene matches. Germline V gene lookup returns CDR1 SGHVS and CDR2 FNYEAQ. As DNA, the CDR3 is TGTGCCAGCAGCTTACGGGACAGGACCAACGTCGGCTCTGGGGCCAACGTCCTGACTTTC. Protein sequence: CASSLRDRTNVGSGANVLTF.